This TCR beta chain was documented in a study of cytomegalovirus exposure and HLA in healthy donors. Study-level background: When roughly 420 donors were genotyped, roughly 82% of them were found to fall in the Caucasian-associated ancestry cluster.

The PCR employed 60 Vbeta primers together with 13 Jbeta primers. Profiling relied on immunoSEQ multiplex PCR, and the TCRdb table lists in-frame clones only, not all of them. The sample contains around 150,000 clones, approximately 73% of which appear only once. This clone was found a few times. Its specificity is not known. CDR1 SEHNR and CDR2 FQNEAQ come from the germline V gene (reference sequence). The CDR3 is made up of 15 amino acids. V lost 7 bases, J lost 5 bases, and 12 bases stayed unmatched. General study points: A later analysis showed HLA-associated TCR beta chains outstripping equally common others in clonal expansion. In a later analysis, at a false discovery rate of 0.05, roughly 17,000 TCR beta sequences were associated with HLA alleles.

The receptor was derived from a human donor in good health. The J gene is TRBJ2-7, the V gene TRBV7-9, with TRBD2 identical over 9 bases. Sequencing was performed on PBMCs. CDR3 amino acids: CASTPRAGGPDEQYF. The CDR3 coding sequence is TGTGCCAGCACCCCGCGGGCGGGAGGGCCCGACGAGCAGTACTTC.